Shown below are 21 T cell receptor beta chains from a single sample sequenced in a study of shared clonotypes between healthy human individuals. Assay: immunoSEQ multiplex PCR; the TCRdb copy retains only in-frame clones and omits some. The data contain 1 million to 1.3 million clones, about 80% of them singletons. The sequencing sample was made of memory CD4+ T cells from PBMCs. Subset specified: CD45RA-negative fraction. These receptors were taken from a man aged 18 to 30 in good health. Some clones in this sample may be carry-over from other donors' samples.

As for this clone: The sample carries other DNA sequences with the same CDR3. The rearrangement links TRBV5-1 to TRBJ2-3; 7 nucleotides align to TRBD2. The germline V gene encodes CDR1 SGHRS and CDR2 YFSETQ. The CDR3 sequence is 15 residues long. Losses at the gene ends were 5 bases for V and 0 bases for J; bases not matched to a gene: 6. CDR3 region: CASSSGRGSTDTQYF. The DNA for the CDR3 is TGCGCCAGCAGTTCAGGGAGGGGTAGCACAGATACGCAGTATTTT.

This clone was found a few times. V and J are TRBV4-1 and TRBJ1-2; the D is unclear. V was clipped by 0 bases and J by 1 base, with 9 bases between them. The CDR3 runs to 15 residues. Germline V CDR1 and CDR2: MGHRA, YSYEKL. DNA of the CDR3: TGCGCCAGCAGCCAAGATGAGGGAATTAACTATGGCTACACCTTC. Its translation is CASSQDEGINYGYTF.

This clone was observed a few times. The chain joins TRBV28 to TRBJ1-2; D ambiguous. Between the trimmed V and J ends, which lost 2 bases and 8 bases, there was a span of 9 bases. This CDR3 has 12 amino acids. Looked up from germline, CDR1 is MDHEN and CDR2 is SYDVKM. CDR3 sequence (DNA): TGTGCCAGCAGTTTAACAGTTAGGGGCTACACCTTC. It yields the protein CASSLTVRGYTF.

On this clone itself: Other DNA sequences in the sample encode the same CDR3. J is TRBJ2-1 and V is TRBV28; D not resolved. This CDR3 comprises 12 residues. Deletions cut 4 bases from V and 4 bases from J, with 5 bases between. Germline CDR1 is MDHEN and CDR2 is SYDVKM. CDR3: CASSSPYNEQFF. CDR3 DNA sequence: TGTGCCAGCAGTTCCCCTTACAATGAGCAGTTCTTC. The whole variable domain, filled in from reference TRBV28 and TRBJ2-1, reads DVKVTQSSRYLVKRTGEKVFLECVQDMDHENMFWYRQDPGLGLRLIYFSYDVKMKEKGDIPEGYSVSREKKERFSLILESASTNQTSMYLCASSSPYNEQFFGPGTRLTVL.

The rearrangement joins TRBV28 to TRBJ2-3; no reliable D call. V was cut by 2 bases and J by 7 bases, with 13 bases left in between. Germline V gene lookup returns CDR1 MDHEN and CDR2 SYDVKM. The CDR3 is 14 amino acids. The CDR3 DNA reads as TGTGCCAGCAGTTTAGCCGGTGCCCTGAATACGCAGTATTTT. Translation gives CASSLAGALNTQYF.

As regards this clone: In the same sample, other DNA sequences code for this CDR3. The gene calls are TRBV5-4 and TRBJ2-1, with 12 bases aligning to TRBD2. There are 15 residues in the CDR3. V was pared by 4 bases and J by 7 bases, with 6 bases of the junction left unmatched. Germline V gives CDR1 SGHNT, CDR2 YYREEE (reference sequence). In nucleotides, the CDR3 is TGTGCCAGCAGCCCGGGACTAGCGGGCGGTAATGAGCAGTTCTTC. Translating gives CASSPGLAGGNEQFF. The variable domain in full, completed from reference TRBV5-4 and TRBJ2-1, reads ETGVTQSPTHLIKTRGQQVTLRCSSQSGHNTVSWYQQALGQGPQFIFQYYREEENGRGNFPPRFSGLQFPNYSSELNVNALELDDSALYLCASSPGLAGGNEQFFGPGTRLTVL.

The rearrangement uses TRBV5-4 and TRBJ1-2, with D uncertain. The germline gives CDR1 SGHNT, CDR2 YYREEE (reference sequence). The V end lost 4 bases, the J end lost 1 base, and 8 bases lay between the germline ends. The CDR3 is 13 residues long. CDR3 sequence reads: CASSNDGNYGYTF. The CDR3 region has the DNA TGTGCCAGCAGCAACGACGGTAACTATGGCTACACCTTC.

V and J are TRBV28 and TRBJ1-1; D gene unclear. The germline gives CDR1 MDHEN, CDR2 SYDVKM. V lost 2 bases and J lost 5, with 9 bases in between. The CDR3 runs to 13 residues. The CDR3 region is CASSLPGKTEAFF. The CDR3 coding sequence is TGTGCCAGCAGTTTACCGGGGAAGACTGAAGCTTTCTTT.

The chain links TRBV30 to TRBJ1-5; 7 bases match TRBD1. Trimming removed 1 base from V and 5 bases from J; junction bases left unmatched: 2. Germline V CDR1 and CDR2: GTSNPN, SVGIG (reference sequence). This CDR3 is 13 amino acids long. The CDR3 DNA reads as TGTGCCTGGAGTGGGGACAGAGATCAGCCCCAGCATTTT. Translated: CAWSGDRDQPQHF.

V is TRBV11-2 and J is TRBJ1-2; no clear D. Germline-derived CDR1 and CDR2 are SGHAT and FQNNGV. V lost 2 bases to trimming and J lost 4 bases, with 14 bases between them. There are 15 residues in the CDR3. The CDR3 DNA reads TGTGCCAGCAGCTTACAACCTCCGCCGCTCTATGGCTACACCTTC. Translating gives CASSLQPPPLYGYTF.

The chain employs TRBV11-2 and TRBJ2-1, with D perhaps matching TRBD1 (6 bases). V lost 1 base to trimming and J lost 2 bases, with 9 bases between them. The CDR3 runs 15 residues. The V gene's germline CDR1 is SGHAT and CDR2 FQNNGV. CDR3: CASSLGRDTYNEQFF. Here the CDR3 DNA reads TGTGCCAGCAGCTTAGGCCGGGACACCTACAATGAGCAGTTCTTC. Drawing the rest from reference TRBV11-2 and TRBJ2-1, the complete variable domain is EAGVAQSPRYKIIEKRQSVAFWCNPISGHATLYWYQQILGQGPKLLIQFQNNGVVDDSQLPKDRFSAERLKGVDSTLKIQPAKLEDSAVYLCASSLGRDTYNEQFFGPGTRLTVL.

Details on this clone: The same CDR3 can be traced to other DNA sequences in this sample. The chain is built from TRBV5-1 and TRBJ2-7; D is unresolved. Germline V CDR1 and CDR2: SGHRS, YFSETQ. The CDR3 is 12 amino acids. V gave up 2 bases and J gave up 3 bases, with 6 bases separating them. Written as DNA, the CDR3 is TGCGCCAGCAGCTTCAATTTCTACGAGCAGTACTTC. As protein: CASSFNFYEQYF.

In DNA form, the CDR3 reads TGTGCCAGCAGAGCGGGACTAGCGGGAGGGGGGCTCTCGGAGCAGTTCTTC. It encodes CASRAGLAGGGLSEQFF. J is TRBJ2-1 and V is TRBV2, with TRBD2 identical over 16 bases. V shed 6 bases and J 10 bases; nucleotides not matched to a gene: 12. The CDR3 contains 17 residues. From germline, CDR1 is SNHLY and CDR2 FYNNEI.

The chain has TRBV7-2 and TRBJ2-7; D is unclear. CDR1 and CDR2 (germline): SGHTA, FQGNSA. The CDR3 has 14 amino acids. Trimming took 2 bases from V and 2 from J, leaving 10 bases between them. The CDR3 sequence: CASSLFQEPYEQYF. DNA for the CDR3: TGTGCCAGCAGCTTATTTCAGGAGCCCTACGAGCAGTACTTC.

This chain links TRBV5-1 with TRBJ1-1, with unresolved D. V was pared by 5 bases and J by 1 base, with 9 bases between. The germline gives CDR1 SGHRS, CDR2 YFSETQ. This CDR3 is built from 13 residues. CDR3 in DNA: TGCGCCAGCAGGTGGAGTTCGAACACTGAAGCTTTCTTT. Translation: CASRWSSNTEAFF.

This chain connects TRBV29-1 to TRBJ1-5; TRBD1 matches 9 bases. The junction had 7 bases not matched to a gene; V was cut back by 0 bases and J by 7 bases. Germline V gene data show CDR1 as SQVTM and CDR2 as ANQGSEA. CDR3 size: 15 residues. CDR3 residues: CSVEEGGQGGQPQHF. The CDR3 DNA reads as TGCAGCGTTGAAGAAGGGGGACAGGGTGGGCAGCCCCAGCATTTT.

V is TRBV27 and J is TRBJ2-7; tentatively, D is TRBD2 (5 bases). Trimming took 3 bases from V and 2 from J, leaving 17 bases between them. This CDR3 is 16 amino acids long. Germline values: CDR1 MNHEY, CDR2 SMNVEV (reference sequence). DNA for the CDR3: TGTGCCAGCAGTTTTAGTGGGAGTGAGGGAACCTACGAGCAGTACTTC. Residues: CASSFSGSEGTYEQYF.

The chain joins TRBV7-8 to TRBJ2-5; weak D call: TRBD2 (5 bases). The CDR3 is 14 amino acids. Germline-derived CDR1 and CDR2 are SGHVS and FQNEAQ. Trimming took 8 bases from V and 7 from J, leaving 20 bases between them. CDR3 bases: TGTGCCAGCCTCGTGGCCCCCGCGGGCGGGACCCAGTACTTC. Translated: CASLVAPAGGTQYF.

The chain carries TRBV6-6 and TRBJ2-7; D gene ambiguous. The CDR3 covers 13 residues. The germline V gene has CDR1 MNHNY and CDR2 SVGAGI (reference sequence). Trimming stripped 2 bases from V and 2 bases from J, with 7 bases between. This CDR3 is CASSYGLAYEQYF. CDR3 nucleotides: TGTGCCAGCAGTTACGGCTTGGCCTACGAGCAGTACTTC.

The chain employs TRBV11-2 and TRBJ2-5; the match to TRBD2 covers 7 bases. This CDR3 is built from 15 residues. V gave up 5 bases and J gave up 5 bases; unmatched junction bases: 11. Germline V CDR1 and CDR2: SGHAT, FQNNGV. CDR3 loop: CASSLSAVRGETQYF. The CDR3 DNA reads as TGTGCCAGCAGCCTTTCGGCGGTGCGGGGGGAGACCCAGTACTTC.

The sample holds one count of this clone. V is TRBV4-1 and J is TRBJ2-7; tentative D call: TRBD2 (6 bases). CDR1 is MGHRA, CDR2 YSYEKL, per germline. Deletions cut 0 bases from V and 3 bases from J, with 15 bases between. The CDR3 has 16 amino acids. CDR3 protein: CASSQDRLTRGYEQYF. CDR3 in DNA: TGCGCCAGCAGCCAAGATAGGTTGACTAGGGGCTACGAGCAGTACTTC.